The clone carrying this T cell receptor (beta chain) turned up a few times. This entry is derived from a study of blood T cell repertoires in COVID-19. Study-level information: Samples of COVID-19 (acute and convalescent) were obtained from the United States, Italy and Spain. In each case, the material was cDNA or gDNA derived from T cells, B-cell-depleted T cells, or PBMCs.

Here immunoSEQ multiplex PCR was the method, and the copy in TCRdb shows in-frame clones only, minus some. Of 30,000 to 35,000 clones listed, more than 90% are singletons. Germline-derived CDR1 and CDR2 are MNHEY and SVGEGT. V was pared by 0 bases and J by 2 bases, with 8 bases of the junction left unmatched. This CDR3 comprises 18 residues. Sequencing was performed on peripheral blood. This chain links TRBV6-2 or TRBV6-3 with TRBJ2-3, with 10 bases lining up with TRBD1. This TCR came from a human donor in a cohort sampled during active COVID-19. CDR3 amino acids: CASSYSPVGTGATDTQYF. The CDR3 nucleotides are TGTGCCAGCAGTTACTCGCCCGTAGGGACAGGGGCCACAGATACGCAGTATTTT.